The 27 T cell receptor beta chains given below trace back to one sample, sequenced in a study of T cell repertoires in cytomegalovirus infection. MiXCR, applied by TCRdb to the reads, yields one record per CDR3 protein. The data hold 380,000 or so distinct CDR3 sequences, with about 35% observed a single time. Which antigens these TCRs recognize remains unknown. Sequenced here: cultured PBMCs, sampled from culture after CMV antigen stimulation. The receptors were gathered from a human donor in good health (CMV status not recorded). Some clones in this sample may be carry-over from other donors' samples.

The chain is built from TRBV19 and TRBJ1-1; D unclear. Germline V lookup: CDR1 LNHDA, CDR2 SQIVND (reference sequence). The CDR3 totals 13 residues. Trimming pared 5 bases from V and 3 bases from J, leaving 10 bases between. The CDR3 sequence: CASSLRIYTEAFF. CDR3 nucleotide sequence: TGTGCCAGTAGTCTACGGATTTACACTGAAGCTTTCTTT.

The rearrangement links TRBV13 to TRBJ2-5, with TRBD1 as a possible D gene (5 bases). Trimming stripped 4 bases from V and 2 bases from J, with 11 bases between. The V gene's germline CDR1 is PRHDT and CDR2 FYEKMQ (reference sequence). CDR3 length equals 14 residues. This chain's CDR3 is CASSSDKNQETQYF. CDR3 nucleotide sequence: TGTGCCAGCAGCTCGGACAAGAATCAAGAGACCCAGTACTTC.

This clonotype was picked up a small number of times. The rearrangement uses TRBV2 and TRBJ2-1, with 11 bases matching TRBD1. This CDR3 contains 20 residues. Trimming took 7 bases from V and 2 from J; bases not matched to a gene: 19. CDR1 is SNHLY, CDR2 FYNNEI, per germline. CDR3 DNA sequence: TGTGCCAGCATGGGCTTTTCGGACAGGGGGCGACGGGGGACCTACAATGAGCAGTTCTTC. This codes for CASMGFSDRGRRGTYNEQFF.

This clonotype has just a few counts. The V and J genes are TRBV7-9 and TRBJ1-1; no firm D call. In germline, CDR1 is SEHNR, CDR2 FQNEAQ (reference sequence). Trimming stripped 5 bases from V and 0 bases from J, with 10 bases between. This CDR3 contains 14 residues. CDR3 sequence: CASSHPQMNTEAFF. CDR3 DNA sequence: TGTGCCAGCAGCCACCCTCAGATGAACACTGAAGCTTTCTTT.

In nucleotides, the CDR3 is TGCAGTGCCCCGGGGTCCTACAATGAGCAGTTCTTC. Translating gives CSAPGSYNEQFF. The chain employs TRBV20-1 and TRBJ2-1, with D tentatively TRBD2 (5 bases). V lost 6 bases and J lost 1, with 7 bases in between. The CDR3 consists of 12 residues. Germline CDR1 is DFQATT and CDR2 is SNEGSKA (reference sequence).

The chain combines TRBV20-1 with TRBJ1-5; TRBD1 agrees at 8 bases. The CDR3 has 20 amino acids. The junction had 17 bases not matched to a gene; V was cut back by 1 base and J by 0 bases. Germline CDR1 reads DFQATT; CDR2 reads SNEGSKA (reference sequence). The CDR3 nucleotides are TGCAGTGCTAGAGTCTATAACTTAGGGCCGACAGGGGATAGCAATCAGCCCCAGCATTTT. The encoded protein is CSARVYNLGPTGDSNQPQHF.

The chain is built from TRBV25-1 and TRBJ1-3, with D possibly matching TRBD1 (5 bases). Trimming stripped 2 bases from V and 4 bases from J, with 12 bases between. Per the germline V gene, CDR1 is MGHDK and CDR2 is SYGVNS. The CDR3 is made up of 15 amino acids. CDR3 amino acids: CASSESGGPGNTIYF. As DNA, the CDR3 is TGTGCCAGCAGTGAAAGCGGGGGTCCGGGAAACACCATATATTTT.

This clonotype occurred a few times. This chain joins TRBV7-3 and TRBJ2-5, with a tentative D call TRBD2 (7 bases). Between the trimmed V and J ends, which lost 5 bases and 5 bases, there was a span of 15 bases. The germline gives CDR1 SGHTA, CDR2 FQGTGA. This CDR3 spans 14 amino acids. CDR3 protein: CASSPYGGPETQYF. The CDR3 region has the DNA TGTGCCAGCAGCCCCTACGGGGGGCCGGAGACCCAGTACTTC.

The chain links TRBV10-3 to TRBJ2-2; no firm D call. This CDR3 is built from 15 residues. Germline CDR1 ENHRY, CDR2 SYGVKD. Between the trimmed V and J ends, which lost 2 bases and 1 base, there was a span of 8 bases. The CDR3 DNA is TGTGCCATCAGTGAGATCCCGGGGAACACCGGGGAGCTGTTTTTT. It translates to CAISEIPGNTGELFF.

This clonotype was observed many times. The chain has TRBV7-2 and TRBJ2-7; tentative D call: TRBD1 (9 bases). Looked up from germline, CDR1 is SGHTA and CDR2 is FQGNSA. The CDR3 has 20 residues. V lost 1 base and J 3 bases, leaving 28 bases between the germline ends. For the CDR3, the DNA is TGTGCCAGCAGCTTAGGCCGGGGGGGACAGGGTACTTTTTGGATCTACGAGCAGTACTTC. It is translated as CASSLGRGGQGTFWIYEQYF.

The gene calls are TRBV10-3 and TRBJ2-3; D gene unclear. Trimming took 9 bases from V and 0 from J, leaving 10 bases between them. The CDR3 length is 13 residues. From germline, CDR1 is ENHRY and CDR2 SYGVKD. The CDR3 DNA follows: TGTGCCATTCGCCCGGTTAGCACAGATACGCAGTATTTT. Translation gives CAIRPVSTDTQYF.

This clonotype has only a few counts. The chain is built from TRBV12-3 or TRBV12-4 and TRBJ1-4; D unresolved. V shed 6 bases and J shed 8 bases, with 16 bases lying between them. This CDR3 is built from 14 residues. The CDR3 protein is CASSPLNLREKLFF. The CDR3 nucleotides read TGTGCCAGCAGCCCTCTGAACCTTCGCGAAAAACTGTTTTTT.

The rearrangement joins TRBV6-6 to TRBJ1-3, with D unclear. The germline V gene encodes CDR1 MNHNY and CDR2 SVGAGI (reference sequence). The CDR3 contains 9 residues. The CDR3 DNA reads TGTTGCCGGCCAAACACCATATATTTT. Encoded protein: CCRPNTIYF.

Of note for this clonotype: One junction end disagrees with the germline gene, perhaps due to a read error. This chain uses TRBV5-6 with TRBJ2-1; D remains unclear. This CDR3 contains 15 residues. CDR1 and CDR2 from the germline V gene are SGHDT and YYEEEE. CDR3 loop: CTSSSGDTVYNEQFF. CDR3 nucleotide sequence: TGTACCAGCAGCTCAGGTGATACAGTCTACAATGAGCAGTTCTTC. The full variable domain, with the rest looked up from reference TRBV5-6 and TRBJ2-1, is DAGVTQSPTHLIKTRGQQVTLRCSPKSGHDTVSWYQQALGQGPQFIFQYYEEEERQRGNFPDRFSGHQFPNYSSELNVNALLLGDSALYLCTSSSGDTVYNEQFFGPGTRLTVL.

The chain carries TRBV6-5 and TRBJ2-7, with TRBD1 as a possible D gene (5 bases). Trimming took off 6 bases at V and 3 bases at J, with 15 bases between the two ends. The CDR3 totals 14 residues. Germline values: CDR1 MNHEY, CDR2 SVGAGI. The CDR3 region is CASRPMDTVYEQYF. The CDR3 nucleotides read TGTGCCAGCAGACCGATGGACACCGTCTACGAGCAGTACTTC.

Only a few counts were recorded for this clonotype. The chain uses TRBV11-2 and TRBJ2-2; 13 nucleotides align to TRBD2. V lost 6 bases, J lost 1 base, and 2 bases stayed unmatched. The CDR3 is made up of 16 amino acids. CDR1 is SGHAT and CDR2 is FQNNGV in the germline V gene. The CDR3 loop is CASRTSGRKNTGELFF. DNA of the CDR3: TGTGCCAGCAGGACTAGCGGGAGGAAGAACACCGGGGAGCTGTTTTTT. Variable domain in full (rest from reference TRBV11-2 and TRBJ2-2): EAGVAQSPRYKIIEKRQSVAFWCNPISGHATLYWYQQILGQGPKLLIQFQNNGVVDDSQLPKDRFSAERLKGVDSTLKIQPAKLEDSAVYLCASRTSGRKNTGELFFGEGSRLTVL.

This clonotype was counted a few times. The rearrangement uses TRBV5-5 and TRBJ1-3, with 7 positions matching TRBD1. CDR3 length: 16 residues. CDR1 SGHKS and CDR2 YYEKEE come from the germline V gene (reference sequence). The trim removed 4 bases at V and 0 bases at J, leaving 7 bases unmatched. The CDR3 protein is CASSILGQSSGNTIYF. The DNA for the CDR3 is TGTGCCAGCAGCATCCTGGGACAGAGCTCTGGAAACACCATATATTTT.

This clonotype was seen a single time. The CDR3 region has the DNA TGTGCCAGTAGTATGGCTCCCGGGACAGAGCAGTACGTC. As protein: CASSMAPGTEQYV. The chain joins TRBV19 to TRBJ2-7, with D possibly TRBD1 on 6 matching bases. V gave up 3 bases and J gave up 7 bases, with 13 bases separating them. Germline CDR1 reads LNHDA; CDR2 reads SQIVND (reference sequence). The CDR3 sequence is 13 residues long.

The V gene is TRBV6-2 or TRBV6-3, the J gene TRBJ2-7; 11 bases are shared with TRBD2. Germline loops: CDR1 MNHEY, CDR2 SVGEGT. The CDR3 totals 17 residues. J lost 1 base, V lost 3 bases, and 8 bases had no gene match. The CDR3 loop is CASSYGARLAGSYEQYV. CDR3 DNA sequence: TGTGCCAGCAGTTATGGTGCAAGACTAGCGGGGTCCTACGAGCAGTACGTC.

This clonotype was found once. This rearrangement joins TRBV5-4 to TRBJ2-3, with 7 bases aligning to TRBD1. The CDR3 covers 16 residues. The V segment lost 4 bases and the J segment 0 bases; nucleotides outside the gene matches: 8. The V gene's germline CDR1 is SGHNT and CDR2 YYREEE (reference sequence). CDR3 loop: CASSPGTDSSTDTQYF. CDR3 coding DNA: TGTGCCAGCAGCCCGGGGACAGATTCTAGCACAGATACGCAGTATTTT.

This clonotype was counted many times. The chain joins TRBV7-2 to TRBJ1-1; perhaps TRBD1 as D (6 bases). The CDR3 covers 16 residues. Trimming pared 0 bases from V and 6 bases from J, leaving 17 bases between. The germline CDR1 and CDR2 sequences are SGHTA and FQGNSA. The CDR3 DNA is TGTGCCAGCAGCTTAGCGCGCAGGGGTGCTCGTTCTGAAGCTTTCTTT. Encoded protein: CASSLARRGARSEAFF.

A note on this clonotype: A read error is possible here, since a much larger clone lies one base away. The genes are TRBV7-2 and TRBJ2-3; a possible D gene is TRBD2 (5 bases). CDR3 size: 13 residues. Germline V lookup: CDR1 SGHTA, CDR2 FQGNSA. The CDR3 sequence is CANSLAEDDTQYF. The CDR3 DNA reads TGTGCCAACAGCCTAGCTGAGGATGATACGCAGTATTTT.

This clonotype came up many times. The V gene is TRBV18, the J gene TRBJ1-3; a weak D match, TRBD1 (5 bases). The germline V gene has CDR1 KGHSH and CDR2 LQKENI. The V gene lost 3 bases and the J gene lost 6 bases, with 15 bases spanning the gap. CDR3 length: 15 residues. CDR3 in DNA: TGTGCCAGCTCACCCGCCCGGGGCAAGTCAAACACCATATATTTT. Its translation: CASSPARGKSNTIYF.

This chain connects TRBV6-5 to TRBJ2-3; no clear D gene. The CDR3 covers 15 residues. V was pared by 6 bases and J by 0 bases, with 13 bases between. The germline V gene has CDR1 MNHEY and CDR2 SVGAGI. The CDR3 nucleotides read TGTGCCAGCAGCCCCCTTAGACCTAGCACAGATACGCAGTATTTT. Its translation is CASSPLRPSTDTQYF.

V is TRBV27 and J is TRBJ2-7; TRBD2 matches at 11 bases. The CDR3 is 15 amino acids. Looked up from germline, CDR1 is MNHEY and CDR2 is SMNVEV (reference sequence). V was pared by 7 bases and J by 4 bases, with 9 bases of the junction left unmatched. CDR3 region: CASKLRLAGGYEQYF. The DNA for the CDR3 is TGTGCCAGCAAGCTAAGGCTAGCGGGAGGTTACGAGCAGTACTTC.

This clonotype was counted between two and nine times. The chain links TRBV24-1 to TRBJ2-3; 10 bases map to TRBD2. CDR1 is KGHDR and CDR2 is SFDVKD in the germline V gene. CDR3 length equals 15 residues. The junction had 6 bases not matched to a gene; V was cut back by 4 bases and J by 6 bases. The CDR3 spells CATSDLAGEGDTQYF. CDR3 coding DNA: TGTGCCACCAGTGACCTAGCGGGAGAGGGTGATACGCAGTATTTT.

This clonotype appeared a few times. The CDR3 loop is CASRDVMNTEAFF. Here the CDR3 DNA reads TGTGCCAGCAGGGACGTCATGAACACTGAAGCTTTCTTT. The chain carries TRBV6-2 or TRBV6-3 and TRBJ1-1, with D unresolved. Germline CDR1 MNHEY, CDR2 SVGEGT. CDR3 length: 13 amino acids. V lost 6 bases and J lost 0, with 8 bases in between.